The 4 T cell receptor beta chains listed next were all sequenced from one sample in a study of shared T cell receptors in the human thymus. Assay: immunoSEQ multiplex PCR; the TCRdb copy retains only in-frame clones and omits some. The sample consists of under 850,000 clones, roughly 88% of them appearing once. These records were also assigned to another study, of human thymus T cells.

The sequencing sample was made of thymocytes. All receptors derive from a boy younger than two with a congenital heart defect.

The chain is built from TRBV4-1 and TRBJ2-5, with 10 bases lining up with TRBD2. Germline V gene data show CDR1 as MGHRA and CDR2 as YSYEKL. The CDR3 consists of 15 residues. The trim removed 4 bases at V and 6 bases at J, leaving 8 bases unmatched. The CDR3 loop is CASSLGSGRLKTQYF. Here the CDR3 DNA reads TGCGCCAGCAGCCTGGGTAGCGGGAGGCTAAAGACCCAGTACTTC.

The table lists this clone with a few counts. The gene calls are TRBV29-1 and TRBJ2-7; TRBD1 matches 9 bases. The CDR3 extends over 14 amino acids. Germline CDR1 reads SQVTM; CDR2 reads ANQGSEA. Unmatched junction bases numbered 9, after V lost 1 base and J lost 8 bases. In DNA form, the CDR3 reads TGCAGCGTTGAAGGTCGGGACAGGGAGGACAAGCAGTACTTC. This gives the protein CSVEGRDREDKQYF.

This chain joins TRBV2 and TRBJ2-1; no clear D. The CDR3 totals 13 residues. The V end lost 7 bases, the J end lost 2 bases, and 9 bases lay between the germline ends. CDR1 and CDR2 from the germline V gene are SNHLY and FYNNEI. The CDR3 DNA reads as TGTGCCAGCATTCCCCCCACCTACAATGAGCAGTTCTTC. Protein: CASIPPTYNEQFF.

V is TRBV7-6 and J is TRBJ2-7, with D possibly being TRBD1 (6 bases). This CDR3 has 16 amino acids. Trimming pared 5 bases from V and 6 bases from J, leaving 23 bases between. Germline-derived CDR1 and CDR2 are SGHVS and FNYEAQ. The CDR3 DNA reads as TGTGCCAGCAGCGGATGCTCGGGACACCTCCTTCTCGAGCAGTACTTC. The encoded protein is CASSGCSGHLLLEQYF.